The 10 T cell receptor beta chains listed next were all sequenced from one sample in a study of shared clonotypes between healthy human individuals. Sequencing used immunoSEQ multiplex PCR; TCRdb keeps in-frame clones, though not all of them. This table holds 550,000 to 750,000 clones, less than 97% found once. Selected positively for CCR7 and CD45RO-negative, naive CD8 cells excluded terminally differentiated effector memory CD45RA+ cells. Specimen: naive CD8+ T cells sorted from blood. Every receptor here comes from a woman between 25 and 40 years old in good health.

The chain uses TRBV28 and TRBJ2-3, with TRBD2 matching 9 bases. Germline-derived CDR1 and CDR2 are MDHEN and SYDVKM. CDR3 length equals 17 residues. J lost 4 bases, V lost 5 bases, and 13 bases had no gene match. CDR3 bases: TGTGCCAGCAGTCTCCCCAAGTTAGCGGGAGATGCAGATACGCAGTATTTT. Amino acids: CASSLPKLAGDADTQYF.

CDR3 DNA sequence: TGCAGCGTTGAAGCACTGTCTAGCGGGATTAACAATGAGCAGTTCTTC. Translated, it gives CSVEALSSGINNEQFF. This chain links TRBV29-1 with TRBJ2-1; 9 bases align to TRBD2. There are 16 residues in the CDR3. Per the germline V gene, CDR1 is SQVTM and CDR2 is ANQGSEA. With V trimmed by 1 base and J by 5 bases, 9 bases remained unmatched.

The chain employs TRBV4-1 and TRBJ2-5, with D perhaps matching TRBD2 (6 bases). The J call may be faulty, since TRBJ2-7 better matches the DNA end. The germline V gene has CDR1 MGHRA and CDR2 YSYEKL. The CDR3 totals 19 residues. The CDR3 sequence: CASSQDPSGSGRFSYEQYF. As DNA, the CDR3 is TGCGCCAGCAGCCAAGATCCCAGCGGGTCGGGTCGGTTTTCCTACGAGCAGTACTTC.

This chain uses TRBV2 with TRBJ1-1; D uncertain. Germline assignment: CDR1 SNHLY and CDR2 FYNNEI. V lost 9 bases and J lost 1, with 6 bases in between. The length of the CDR3 is 11 residues. CDR3 sequence reads: CASTPNTEAFF. The CDR3 DNA reads as TGTGCCAGTACACCGAACACTGAAGCTTTCTTT.

This chain uses TRBV28 with TRBJ2-5, with TRBD2 as a possible D gene (5 bases). Trimming took off 5 bases at V and 9 bases at J, with 10 bases between the two ends. The germline CDR1 and CDR2 sequences are MDHEN and SYDVKM. The CDR3 is 11 residues long. CDR3 region: CASSRTAPQYF. In DNA, the CDR3 is TGTGCCAGCAGTCGGACTGCGCCCCAGTACTTC.

This clone has just one count. V gene TRBV7-9 combines with J gene TRBJ2-7; D uncertain. V lost 2 bases and J 4 bases, leaving 9 bases between the germline ends. This CDR3 spans 13 amino acids. Germline CDR1 SEHNR, CDR2 FQNEAQ (reference sequence). CDR3 protein: CASSLPGRYEQYF. In DNA form, the CDR3 reads TGTGCCAGCAGCTTACCCGGTCGGTACGAGCAGTACTTC.

The V call is TRBV6-5, the J call TRBJ2-1; D not certain. The germline gives CDR1 MNHEY, CDR2 SVGAGI. V lost 2 bases, J lost 0 bases, and 8 bases lay in between. The CDR3 has 15 amino acids. Here the CDR3 reads CASSYGPPSYNEQFF. The CDR3 nucleotides read TGTGCCAGCAGTTACGGGCCTCCCTCCTACAATGAGCAGTTCTTC.

This clone was detected once. The chain carries TRBV7-6 and TRBJ2-7; 7 bases match TRBD2. Germline trimming cut 0 bases from V and 2 bases from J; bases unmatched to any gene: 7. The CDR3 runs to 16 residues. Germline-derived CDR1 and CDR2 are SGHVS and FNYEAQ. This CDR3 reads CASSLASGAVTYEQYF. The CDR3 DNA is TGTGCCAGCAGCTTAGCGAGCGGGGCCGTTACCTACGAGCAGTACTTC.

This chain joins TRBV19 and TRBJ2-4; D is perhaps TRBD2 (6 bases). CDR1 and CDR2 from the germline V gene are LNHDA and SQIVND (reference sequence). The ends were cut back, 7 bases at V and 6 bases at J, with 10 bases in the middle. This CDR3 has 12 amino acids. CDR3 nucleotide sequence: TGTGCCAGTATGGGGGACTTAAACATTCAGTACTTC. It is translated as CASMGDLNIQYF.

The J gene is TRBJ2-7, the V gene TRBV5-8, with D perhaps matching TRBD2 (5 bases). Germline V gene data show CDR1 as SGHTS and CDR2 as YDEGEE. Trimming shortened V by 4 bases and J by 2 bases, and 13 bases separated the two germline ends. This CDR3 is 14 amino acids long. The CDR3 loop reads CASSHQTRTYEQYF. CDR3 in DNA: TGTGCCAGCAGCCACCAAACTAGGACCTACGAGCAGTACTTC.